This record covers a single TCR beta chain. This receptor's antigen is unknown. No quality values exist for individual bases; no much larger clone is one base distant. The data were obtained in a study of blood T cell repertoires in COVID-19 (dated by TCRdb to 2018 to 2021). Background for the entire study: Samples covering the acute and convalescent phases of COVID-19 were provided by collaborators in the United States, Italy and Spain. The material from the prospective study consisted of cDNA or gDNA derived from T cells, B-cell-depleted T cells, or PBMCs. Subjects who had been exposed to COVID-19, were actively infected with it, or had recovered from it provided the deeply sampled blood TCRbeta repertoires that made up the dataset. The repertoires were made available in a free public database intended to serve as a resource for research on the immune response to SARS-CoV-2. The samples were drawn from the first 160 participants of the ongoing ImmuneRACE study and from under 1,500 subjects provided by 6 global collaborators. A de-identified subject ID, COVID-19 status, age in years and sex were almost always included in the sample metadata. HLA class I and class II types, where available, came from metadata supplied by the sample provider rather than from assay-based typing.

V sheds 7 bases and J sheds 0 bases, leaving 16 bases between their ends. Counted from cysteine to phenylalanine, this CDR3 has 15 amino acids. The DNA shown is the 45-base CDR3, in frame from base 1. CDR1 and CDR2, looked up from the germline V gene (reference sequence), are LGHDT and YNNKEL. Overall study outcomes, separate from this receptor: The amount of clinical and demographic metadata varied by source and participant and was provided uncurated.

The collaborating institutions used their own protocols to collect whole blood in K2EDTA tubes. For TCRbeta analysis, collaborator samples were shipped as frozen whole blood, as isolated PBMCs, or as DNA extracted from either sample type. The immunoSEQ Assay, a bias-controlled multiplex PCR, was used to amplify TCRbeta CDR3 regions from genomic DNA. On the study's bioinformatics: Within the assay, amplification of reference gene primers was used to estimate how many nucleated cells each sample contained. To quantify the absolute abundance of each unique TCRbeta CDR3 rearrangement, sequence reads were collapsed and filtered. For each sample, productive Simpson clonality was calculated as the square root of Simpson's diversity index over productive rearrangements. TCRdb re-hosts the immuneACCESS table, in-frame sequences only. Its copies lack some clones; in the studies checked, an unresolved V gene accounts for under half of them, and the cause for the rest is not known. D and trimming come from the DNA, and the V and J calls and clone size come from that table. This sample lists approximately 300,000 clones; roughly 90% were detected once. Roughly 2.3% of the sample is held by the ten biggest clonotypes.

The V and J genes are TRBV3-1 (or the pseudogene TRBV3-2) and TRBJ2-7; the D gene is possibly TRBD2, with 6 bases matching. The sequenced sample consisted of peripheral blood. This TCR derives from a man aged 18 to 29 with active or convalescent COVID-19. For the CDR3, the sequence is CASNRGGASSYEQYF. The DNA sequence is given as TGTGCCAGCAACCGTGGCGGGGCGAGCTCCTACGAGCAGTACTTC.